A single TCR beta chain is shown here with its context. This specimen comes from a study of T cell responses to AZD1222 COVID-19 vaccine. Clones were sequenced by immunoSEQ multiplex PCR, and TCRdb holds only the in-frame ones, with some missing. The table lists about 120,000 clones, 70% to 90% of them singletons. Looked up from germline, CDR1 is SGHNT and CDR2 is YYREEE (reference sequence). This CDR3 has 13 amino acids. Trimming took 1 base from V and 5 from J, leaving 7 bases between them. The source is an adult in good health. The sequenced sample was peripheral blood, obtained on day 0 of AZD1222 vaccination. The V gene is TRBV5-4, the J gene TRBJ2-1, with no clear D. This CDR3 reads CASSLMLDNEQFF. CDR3 in DNA: TGTGCCAGCAGCTTGATGCTCGACAATGAGCAGTTCTTC.